This paragraph covers one T cell receptor beta chain sequence. Reverse transcription used roughly 0.5 to 1 ug RNA and random hexamers. TCRdb fed the immunoSEQ multiplex PCR reads into MiXCR, producing one record per CDR3 protein. The sample consists of 110,000 to 150,000 distinct CDR3 sequences, more than 90% of them appearing once. This record comes from a study of CD8 T cells in Susac syndrome. The junction had 13 bases not matched to a gene; V was cut back by 7 bases and J by 10 bases. CDR1 is MNHEY, CDR2 SMNVEV, per germline (reference sequence). The CDR3 is made up of 14 amino acids. The TCR was taken from a human donor with Susac syndrome. This chain uses TRBV27 with TRBJ2-1; 7 bases match TRBD1. The sample was CD4+ T cells from PBMCs. The CDR3 coding sequence is TGTGCCAGCAAATCCCACCGGGACAGACAAGAGCAGTTCTTC. Its translation is CASKSHRDRQEQFF.